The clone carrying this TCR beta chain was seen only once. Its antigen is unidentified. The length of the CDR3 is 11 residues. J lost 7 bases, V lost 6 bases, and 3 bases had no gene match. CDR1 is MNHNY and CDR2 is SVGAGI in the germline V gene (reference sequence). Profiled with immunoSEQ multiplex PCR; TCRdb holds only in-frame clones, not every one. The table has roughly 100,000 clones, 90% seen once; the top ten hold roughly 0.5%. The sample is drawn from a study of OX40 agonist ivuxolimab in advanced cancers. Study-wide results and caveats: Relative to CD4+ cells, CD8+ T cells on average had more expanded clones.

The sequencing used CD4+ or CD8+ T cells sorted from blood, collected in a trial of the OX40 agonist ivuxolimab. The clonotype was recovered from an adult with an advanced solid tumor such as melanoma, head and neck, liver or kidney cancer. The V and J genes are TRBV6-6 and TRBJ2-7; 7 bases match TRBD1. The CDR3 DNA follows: TGTGCCAGCAGCAGGGGGTATGAGCAGTACTTC. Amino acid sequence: CASSRGYEQYF.